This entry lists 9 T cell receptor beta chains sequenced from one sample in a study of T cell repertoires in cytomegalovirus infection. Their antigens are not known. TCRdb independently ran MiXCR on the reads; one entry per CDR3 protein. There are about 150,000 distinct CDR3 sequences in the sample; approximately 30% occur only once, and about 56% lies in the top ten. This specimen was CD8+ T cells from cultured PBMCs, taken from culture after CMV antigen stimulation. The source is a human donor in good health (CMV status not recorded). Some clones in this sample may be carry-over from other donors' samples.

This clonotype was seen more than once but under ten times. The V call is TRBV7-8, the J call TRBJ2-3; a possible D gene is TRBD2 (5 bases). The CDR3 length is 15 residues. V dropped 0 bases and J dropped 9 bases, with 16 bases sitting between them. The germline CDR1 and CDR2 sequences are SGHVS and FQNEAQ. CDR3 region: CASSLATHTRETQYF. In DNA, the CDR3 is TGTGCCAGCAGCTTAGCGACCCACACTAGAGAAACGCAGTATTTT.

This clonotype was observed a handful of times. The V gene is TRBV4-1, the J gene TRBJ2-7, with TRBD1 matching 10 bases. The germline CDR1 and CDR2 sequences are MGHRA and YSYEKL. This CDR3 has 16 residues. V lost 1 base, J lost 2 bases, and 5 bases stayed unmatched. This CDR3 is CASSQAGTGDAYEQYF. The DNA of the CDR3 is TGCGCCAGCAGCCAAGCCGGGACAGGGGATGCCTACGAGCAGTACTTC.

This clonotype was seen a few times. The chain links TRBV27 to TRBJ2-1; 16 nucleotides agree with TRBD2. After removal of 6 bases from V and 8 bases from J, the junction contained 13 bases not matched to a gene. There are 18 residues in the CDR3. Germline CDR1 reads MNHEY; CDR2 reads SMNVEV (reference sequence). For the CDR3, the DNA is TGTGCCAGCAGCTTACAGACCGGGACTAGCGGGGGGGAACATGAGCAGTTCTTC. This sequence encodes CASSLQTGTSGGEHEQFF.

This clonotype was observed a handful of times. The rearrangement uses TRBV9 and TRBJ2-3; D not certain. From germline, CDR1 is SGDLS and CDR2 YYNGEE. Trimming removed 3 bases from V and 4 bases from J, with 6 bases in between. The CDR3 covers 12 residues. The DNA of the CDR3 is TGTGCCAGCAGCGGGGTAGCAGATACGCAGTATTTT. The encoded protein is CASSGVADTQYF.

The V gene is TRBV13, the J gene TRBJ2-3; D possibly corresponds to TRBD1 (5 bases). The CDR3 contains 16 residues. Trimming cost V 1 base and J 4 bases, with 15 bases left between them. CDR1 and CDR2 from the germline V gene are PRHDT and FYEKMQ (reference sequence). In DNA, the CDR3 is TGTGCCAGCAGCTTAGTACGTCAGGGTGTCGCAGATACGCAGTATTTT. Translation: CASSLVRQGVADTQYF.

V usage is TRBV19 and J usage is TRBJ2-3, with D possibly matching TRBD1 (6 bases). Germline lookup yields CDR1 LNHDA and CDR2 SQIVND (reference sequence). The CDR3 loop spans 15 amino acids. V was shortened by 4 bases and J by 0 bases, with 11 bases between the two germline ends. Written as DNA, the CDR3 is TGTGCCAGTAGTACAAGGACAGTAAGCACAGATACGCAGTATTTT. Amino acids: CASSTRTVSTDTQYF.

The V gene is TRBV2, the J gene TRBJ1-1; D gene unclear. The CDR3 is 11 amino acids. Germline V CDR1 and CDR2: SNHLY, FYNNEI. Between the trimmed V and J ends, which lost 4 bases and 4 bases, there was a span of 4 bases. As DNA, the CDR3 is TGTGCCAGCAGTGTGATCACTGAAGCTTTCTTT. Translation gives CASSVITEAFF.

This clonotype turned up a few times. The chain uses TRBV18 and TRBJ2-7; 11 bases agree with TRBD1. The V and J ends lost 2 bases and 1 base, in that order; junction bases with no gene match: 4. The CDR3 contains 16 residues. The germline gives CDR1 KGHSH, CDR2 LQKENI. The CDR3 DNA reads TGTGCCAGCTCACCAGCGGACAGGGGGCTATCCTACGAGCAGTACTTC. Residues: CASSPADRGLSYEQYF.

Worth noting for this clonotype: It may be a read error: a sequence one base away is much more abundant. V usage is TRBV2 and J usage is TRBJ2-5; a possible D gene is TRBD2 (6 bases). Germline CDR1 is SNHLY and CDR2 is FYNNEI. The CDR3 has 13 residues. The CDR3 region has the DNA TGTGCCAGCAGGGAGGGTCTCGCAGAGACCCAGTGCTTC. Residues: CASREGLAETQCF.